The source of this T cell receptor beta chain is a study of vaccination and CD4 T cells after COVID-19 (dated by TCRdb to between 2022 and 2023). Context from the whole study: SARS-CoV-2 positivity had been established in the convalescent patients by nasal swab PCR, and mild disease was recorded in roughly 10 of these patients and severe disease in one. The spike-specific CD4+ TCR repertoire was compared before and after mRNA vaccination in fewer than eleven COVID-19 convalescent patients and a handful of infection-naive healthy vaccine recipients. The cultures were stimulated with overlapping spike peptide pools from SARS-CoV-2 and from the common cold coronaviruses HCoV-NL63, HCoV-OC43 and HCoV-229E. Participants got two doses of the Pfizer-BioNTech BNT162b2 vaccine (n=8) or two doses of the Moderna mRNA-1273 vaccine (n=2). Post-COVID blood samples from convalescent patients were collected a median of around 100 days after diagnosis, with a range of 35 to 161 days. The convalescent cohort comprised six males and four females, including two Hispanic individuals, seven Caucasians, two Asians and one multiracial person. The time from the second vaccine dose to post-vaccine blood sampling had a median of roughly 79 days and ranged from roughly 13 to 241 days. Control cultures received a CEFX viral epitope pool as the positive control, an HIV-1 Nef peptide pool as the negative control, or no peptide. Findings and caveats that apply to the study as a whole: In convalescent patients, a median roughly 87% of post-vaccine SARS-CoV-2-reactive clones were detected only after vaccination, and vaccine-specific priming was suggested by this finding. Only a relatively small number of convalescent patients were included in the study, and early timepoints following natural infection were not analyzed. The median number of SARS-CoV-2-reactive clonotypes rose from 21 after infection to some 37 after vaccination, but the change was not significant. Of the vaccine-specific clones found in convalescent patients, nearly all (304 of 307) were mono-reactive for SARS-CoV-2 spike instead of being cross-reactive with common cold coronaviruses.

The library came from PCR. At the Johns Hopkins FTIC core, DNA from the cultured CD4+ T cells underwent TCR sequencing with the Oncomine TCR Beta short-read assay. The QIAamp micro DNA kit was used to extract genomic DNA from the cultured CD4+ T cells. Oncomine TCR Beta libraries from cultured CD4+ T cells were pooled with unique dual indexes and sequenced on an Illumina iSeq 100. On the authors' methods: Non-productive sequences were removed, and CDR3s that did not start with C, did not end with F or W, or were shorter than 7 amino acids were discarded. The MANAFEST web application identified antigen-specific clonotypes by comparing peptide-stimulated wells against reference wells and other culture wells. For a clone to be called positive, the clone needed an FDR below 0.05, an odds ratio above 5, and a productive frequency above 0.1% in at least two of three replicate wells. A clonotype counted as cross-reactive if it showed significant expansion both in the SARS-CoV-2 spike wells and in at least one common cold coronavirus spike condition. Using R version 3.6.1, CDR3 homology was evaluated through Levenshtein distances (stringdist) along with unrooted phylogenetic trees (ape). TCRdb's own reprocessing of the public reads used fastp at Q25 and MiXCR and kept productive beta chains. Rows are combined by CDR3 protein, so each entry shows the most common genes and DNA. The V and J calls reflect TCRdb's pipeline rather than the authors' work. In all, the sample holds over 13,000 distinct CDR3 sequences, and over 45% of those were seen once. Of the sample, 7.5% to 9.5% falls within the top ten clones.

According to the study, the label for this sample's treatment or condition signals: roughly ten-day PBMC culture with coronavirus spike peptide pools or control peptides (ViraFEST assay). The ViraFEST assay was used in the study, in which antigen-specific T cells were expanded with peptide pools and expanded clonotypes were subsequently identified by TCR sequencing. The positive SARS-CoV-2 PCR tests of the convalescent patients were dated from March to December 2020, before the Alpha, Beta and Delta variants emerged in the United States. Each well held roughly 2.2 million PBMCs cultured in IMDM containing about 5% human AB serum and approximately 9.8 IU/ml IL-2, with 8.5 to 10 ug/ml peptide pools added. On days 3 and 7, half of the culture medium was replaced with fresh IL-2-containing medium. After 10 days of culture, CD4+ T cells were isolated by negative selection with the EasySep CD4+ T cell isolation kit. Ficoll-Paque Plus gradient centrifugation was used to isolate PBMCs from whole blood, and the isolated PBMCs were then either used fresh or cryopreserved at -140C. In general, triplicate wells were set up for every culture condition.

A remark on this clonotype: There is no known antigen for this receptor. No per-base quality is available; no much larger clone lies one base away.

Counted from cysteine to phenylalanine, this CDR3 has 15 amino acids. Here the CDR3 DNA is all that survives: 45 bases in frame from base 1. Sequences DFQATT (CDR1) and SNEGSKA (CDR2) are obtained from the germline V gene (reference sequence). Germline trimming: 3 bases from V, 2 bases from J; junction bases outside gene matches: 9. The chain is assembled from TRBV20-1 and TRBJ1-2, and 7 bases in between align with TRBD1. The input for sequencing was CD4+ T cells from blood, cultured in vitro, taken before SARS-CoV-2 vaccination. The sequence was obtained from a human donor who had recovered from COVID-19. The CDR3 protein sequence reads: CSARDYRGWNYGYTF. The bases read TGCAGTGCTAGGGACTACAGGGGATGGAACTATGGCTACACCTTC.